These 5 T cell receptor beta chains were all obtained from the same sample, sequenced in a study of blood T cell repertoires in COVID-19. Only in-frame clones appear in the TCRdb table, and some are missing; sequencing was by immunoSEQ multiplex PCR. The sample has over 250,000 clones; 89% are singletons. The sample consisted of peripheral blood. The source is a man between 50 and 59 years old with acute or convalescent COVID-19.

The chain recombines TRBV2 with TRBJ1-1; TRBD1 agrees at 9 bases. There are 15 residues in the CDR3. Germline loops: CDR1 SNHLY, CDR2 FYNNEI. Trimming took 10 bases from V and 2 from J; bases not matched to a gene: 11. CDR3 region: CAIKTGGNLNTEAFF. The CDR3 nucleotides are TGTGCCATCAAGACAGGGGGTAATTTAAACACTGAAGCTTTCTTT.

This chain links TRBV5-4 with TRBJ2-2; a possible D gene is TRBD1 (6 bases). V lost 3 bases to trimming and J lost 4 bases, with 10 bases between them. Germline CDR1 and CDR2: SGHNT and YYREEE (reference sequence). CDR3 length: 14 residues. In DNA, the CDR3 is TGTGCCAGCAGCTCCCAGGGGCTCACCGGGGAGCTGTTTTTT. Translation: CASSSQGLTGELFF.

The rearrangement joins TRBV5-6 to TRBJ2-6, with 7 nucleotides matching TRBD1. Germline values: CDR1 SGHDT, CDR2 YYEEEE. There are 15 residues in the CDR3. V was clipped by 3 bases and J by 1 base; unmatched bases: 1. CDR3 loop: CASSSTGSGANVLTF. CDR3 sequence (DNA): TGTGCCAGCAGCTCGACAGGGTCTGGGGCCAACGTCCTGACTTTC.

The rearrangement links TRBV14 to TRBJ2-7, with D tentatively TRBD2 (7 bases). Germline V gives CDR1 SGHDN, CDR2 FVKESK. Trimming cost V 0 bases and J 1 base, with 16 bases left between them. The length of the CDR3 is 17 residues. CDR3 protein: CASSQDLQGRGSYEQYF. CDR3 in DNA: TGTGCCAGCAGCCAAGACCTTCAGGGGAGGGGATCCTACGAGCAGTACTTC.

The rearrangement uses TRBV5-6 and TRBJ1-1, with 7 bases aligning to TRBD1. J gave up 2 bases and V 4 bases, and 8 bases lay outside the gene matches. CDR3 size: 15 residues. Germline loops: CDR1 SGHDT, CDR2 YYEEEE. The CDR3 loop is CASSLQGGANTEAFF. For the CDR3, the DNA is TGTGCCAGCAGCCTCCAGGGGGGAGCCAACACTGAAGCTTTCTTT.